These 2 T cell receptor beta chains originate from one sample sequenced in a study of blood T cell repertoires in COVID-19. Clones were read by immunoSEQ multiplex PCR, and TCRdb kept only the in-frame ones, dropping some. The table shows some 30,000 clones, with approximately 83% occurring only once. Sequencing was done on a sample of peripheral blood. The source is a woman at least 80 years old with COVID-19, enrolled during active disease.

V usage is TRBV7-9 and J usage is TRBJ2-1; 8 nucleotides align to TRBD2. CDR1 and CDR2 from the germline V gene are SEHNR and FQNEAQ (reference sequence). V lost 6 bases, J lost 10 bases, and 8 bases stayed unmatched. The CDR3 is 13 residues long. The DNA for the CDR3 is TGTGCCAGCAGAGCGGGACTAGGGGCCGAGCAGTTCTTC. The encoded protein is CASRAGLGAEQFF.

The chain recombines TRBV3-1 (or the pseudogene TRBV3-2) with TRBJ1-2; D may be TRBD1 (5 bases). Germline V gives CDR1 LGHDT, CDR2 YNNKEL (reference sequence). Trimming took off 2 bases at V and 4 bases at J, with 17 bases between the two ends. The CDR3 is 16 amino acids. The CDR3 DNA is TGTGCCAGCAGCCAAAAGGGGTCAGGCGTACCCTATGGCTACACCTTC. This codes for CASSQKGSGVPYGYTF.